The rows below give T cell receptor beta chains drawn from one sample of a study of CD8+ T cells in alopecia areata. TCRdb's table, derived via immunoSEQ multiplex PCR, lists solely in-frame clones and lacks some. The repertoire has about 64,000 clones, around 42% of them found once; the top ten carry just over 20%. The starting material was CD8+ T cells sorted from blood, obtained at approximately week 39, from a patient treated with tofacitinib. These receptors were collected from a human donor with alopecia areata. Both conserved end residues are part of each CDR3. D genes are given only for firm matches. Clone size is shown for a subset of rows, as once, few, many or a class of expanded clone.

>TRBJ1-5|once|TRBV6-1|-
TGTGCCAGCAGTGAATTTTGGGGGAGCAATCAGCCCCAGCATTTT
CASSEFWGSNQPQHF
>TRBJ2-7|few|TRBV29-1|-
TGCAGCGCCACAGGCCAGCCCTACGAGCAGTACTTC
CSATGQPYEQYF
>TRBJ1-5|-|TRBV7-8|-
TGTGCCAGCAGCTTGGGGGACTTTAGCAATCAGCCCCAGCATTTT
CASSLGDFSNQPQHF
>TRBJ2-2|-|TRBV13|TRBD2
TGTGCCAGCAGCACCCGGACTAGCGGGAGTTGGACCGGGGAGCTGTTTTTT
CASSTRTSGSWTGELFF
>TRBJ2-7|-|TRBV4-1|TRBD2
TGCGCCAGCAGCCCATCTAGCGGGCCCTCCTACGAGCAGTACTTC
CASSPSSGPSYEQYF
>TRBJ2-3|few|TRBV6-5|-
TGTGCCAGCACCCTGCGGAGGGAATCAGATACGCAGTATTTT
CASTLRRESDTQYF
>TRBJ2-1|-|TRBV19|TRBD2
TGTGCCAGTAGCCGCTTCCGGGACTACCTGTACAATGAGCAGTTCTTC
CASSRFRDYLYNEQFF
>TRBJ2-7|once|TRBV11-2|-
TGTGCCAGCAGCACAGGGTACGAGCAGTACTTC
CASSTGYEQYF
>TRBJ2-7|-|TRBV29-1|-
TGCAGCGTTGTGGTCAGAGACTACGAGCAGTACTTC
CSVVVRDYEQYF
>TRBJ2-5|-|TRBV7-8|-
TGTGCCAGCACCAAAAACCCCTCGGCAGCTTTTCAAGAGACCCAGTACTTC
CASTKNPSAAFQETQYF
>TRBJ2-2|-|TRBV6-1|TRBD2
TGTGCCAGCTCCTTAGCGGGAGCGGACACCGGGGAGCTGTTTTTT
CASSLAGADTGELFF
>TRBJ2-7|-|TRBV7-3|TRBD2
TGTGCCAGCAGCCCAACTAGCGGATCTATAGGCGAGCAGTACTTC
CASSPTSGSIGEQYF
>TRBJ2-2|-|TRBV7-3|-
TGTGCCAGCAGCTCCACACCAGGGTGGTCCGGGGAGCTGTTTTTT
CASSSTPGWSGELFF
>TRBJ2-5|few|TRBV29-1|TRBD1
TGCAGCGTTTGGGGACAGGGGGGAGAGACCCAGTACTTC
CSVWGQGGETQYF
>TRBJ2-3|-|TRBV11-3|-
TGTGCCAGCAGCTTAGGCAACTATGCGCAGTATTTT
CASSLGNYAQYF
>TRBJ2-1|-|TRBV7-2|-
TGTGCCAGCAGCCACGTAGACAATGAGCAGTTCTTC
CASSHVDNEQFF